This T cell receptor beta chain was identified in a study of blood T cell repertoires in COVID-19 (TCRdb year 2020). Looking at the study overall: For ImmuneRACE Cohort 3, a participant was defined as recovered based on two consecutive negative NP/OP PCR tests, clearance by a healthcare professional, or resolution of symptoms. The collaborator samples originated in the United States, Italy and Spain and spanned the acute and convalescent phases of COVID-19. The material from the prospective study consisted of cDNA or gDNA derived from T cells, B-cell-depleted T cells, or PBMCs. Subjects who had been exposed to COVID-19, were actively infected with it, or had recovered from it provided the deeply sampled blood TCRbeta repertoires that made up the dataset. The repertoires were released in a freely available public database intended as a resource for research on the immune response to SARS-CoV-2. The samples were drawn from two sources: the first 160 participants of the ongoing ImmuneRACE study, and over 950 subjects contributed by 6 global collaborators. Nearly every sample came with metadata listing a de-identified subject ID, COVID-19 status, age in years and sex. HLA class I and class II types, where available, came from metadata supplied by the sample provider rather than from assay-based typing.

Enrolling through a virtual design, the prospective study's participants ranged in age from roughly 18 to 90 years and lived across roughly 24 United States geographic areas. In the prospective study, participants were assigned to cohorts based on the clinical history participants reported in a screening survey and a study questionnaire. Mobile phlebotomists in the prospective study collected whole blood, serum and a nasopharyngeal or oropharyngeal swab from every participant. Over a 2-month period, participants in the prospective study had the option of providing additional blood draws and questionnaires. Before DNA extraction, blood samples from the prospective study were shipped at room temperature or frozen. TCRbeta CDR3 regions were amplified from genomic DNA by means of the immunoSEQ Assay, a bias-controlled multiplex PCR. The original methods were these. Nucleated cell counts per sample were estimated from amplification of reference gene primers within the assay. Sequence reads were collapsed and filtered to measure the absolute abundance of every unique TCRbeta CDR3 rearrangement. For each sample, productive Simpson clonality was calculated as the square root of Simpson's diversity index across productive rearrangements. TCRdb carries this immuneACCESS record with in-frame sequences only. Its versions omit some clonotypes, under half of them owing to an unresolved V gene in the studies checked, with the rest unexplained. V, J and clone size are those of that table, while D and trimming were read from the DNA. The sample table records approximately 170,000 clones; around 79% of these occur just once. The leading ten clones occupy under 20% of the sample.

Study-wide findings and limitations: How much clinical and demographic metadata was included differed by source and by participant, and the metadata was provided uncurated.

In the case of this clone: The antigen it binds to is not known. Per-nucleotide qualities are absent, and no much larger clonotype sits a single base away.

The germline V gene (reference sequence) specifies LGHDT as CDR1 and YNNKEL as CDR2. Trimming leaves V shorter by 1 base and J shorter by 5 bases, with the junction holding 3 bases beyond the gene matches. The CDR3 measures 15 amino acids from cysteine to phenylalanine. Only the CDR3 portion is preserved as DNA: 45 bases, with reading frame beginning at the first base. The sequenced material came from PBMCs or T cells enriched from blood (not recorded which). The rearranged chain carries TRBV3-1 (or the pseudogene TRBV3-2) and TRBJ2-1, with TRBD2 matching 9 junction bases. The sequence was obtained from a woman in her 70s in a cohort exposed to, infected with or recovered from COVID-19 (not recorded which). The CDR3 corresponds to CASSQGTSVNNEQFF. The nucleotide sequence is TGTGCCAGCAGCCAAGGGACTAGCGTTAACAATGAGCAGTTCTTC.